These 18 T cell receptor beta chains share one sample of origin, sequenced in a study of cytomegalovirus exposure and HLA in healthy donors. 13 Jbeta primers and 60 Vbeta primers were used for the PCR. Profiled with immunoSEQ multiplex PCR; TCRdb holds only in-frame clones, not every one. Of about 200,000 clones in the sample, around 82% were seen once. The sequenced sample consisted of PBMCs. The receptors originated from a woman aged 30 to 39 in good health and CMV-seronegative.

The CDR3 loop reads CASSEAGGPYNEQFF. The DNA of the CDR3 is TGTGCCAGCAGTGAAGCGGGAGGGCCCTACAATGAGCAGTTCTTC. This chain joins TRBV6-1 and TRBJ2-1; TRBD2 aligns across 7 bases. Germline assignment: CDR1 MNHNS and CDR2 SASEGT. The V segment lost 0 bases and the J segment 2 bases; nucleotides outside the gene matches: 1. The CDR3 length is 15 residues.

This rearrangement joins TRBV4-1 to TRBJ2-3; 15 bases match TRBD2. The CDR3 is made up of 18 amino acids. Per germline, CDR1 MGHRA and CDR2 YSYEKL. With V trimmed by 3 bases and J by 7 bases, 11 bases remained unmatched. CDR3 bases: TGCGCCAGCAGCCAGTTCTCGGGACTAGCGGGAGGTCGCAATACGCAGTATTTT. It yields the protein CASSQFSGLAGGRNTQYF.

The V call is TRBV28, the J call TRBJ2-5; D is perhaps TRBD1 (6 bases). Between the trimmed V and J ends, which lost 7 bases and 5 bases, there was a span of 20 bases. The CDR3 extends over 15 amino acids. The germline CDR1 and CDR2 sequences are MDHEN and SYDVKM. In nucleotides, the CDR3 is TGTGCCAGCACTCCGGGACACCCGAAGACGGAGACCCAGTACTTC. Protein product: CASTPGHPKTETQYF.

This clone was seen only a few times. The V gene is TRBV13, the J gene TRBJ1-6, with TRBD1 matching over 8 bases. The V and J ends lost 2 bases and 7 bases, in that order; junction bases with no gene match: 7. From germline, CDR1 is PRHDT and CDR2 FYEKMQ (reference sequence). There are 16 residues in the CDR3. The CDR3 sequence is CASSLQGAYRNSPLHF. CDR3 coding DNA: TGTGCCAGCAGCTTACAGGGGGCGTATCGGAATTCACCCCTCCACTTT.

This chain links TRBV5-1 with TRBJ2-1, with TRBD2 identical over 13 bases. The CDR3 covers 16 residues. Germline loops: CDR1 SGHRS, CDR2 YFSETQ. V was pared by 6 bases and J by 5 bases, with 8 bases of the junction left unmatched. CDR3 region: CASNPTGTSGNNEQFF. CDR3 nucleotides: TGCGCCAGCAACCCAACAGGGACTAGCGGGAACAATGAGCAGTTCTTC.

The chain carries TRBV12-5 and TRBJ1-3, with D possibly matching TRBD1 (6 bases). Trimming took off 5 bases at V and 3 bases at J, with 11 bases between the two ends. This CDR3 has 14 residues. Germline CDR1 LGHNT, CDR2 FRNRAP. CDR3 nucleotides: TGTGCTAGTGGTCATCAGGGGTTTGGAAACACCATATATTTT. The encoded protein is CASGHQGFGNTIYF.

The chain is built from TRBV6-5 and TRBJ2-7, with D perhaps matching TRBD1 (6 bases). The CDR3 is 13 amino acids. Germline CDR1 MNHEY, CDR2 SVGAGI. V shed 6 bases and J shed 4 bases, with 13 bases lying between them. The CDR3 DNA reads TGTGCCAGCAGGAGAGGGGGAACTTACGAGCAGTACTTC. Its translation: CASRRGGTYEQYF.

V usage is TRBV7-8 and J usage is TRBJ1-5, with D tentatively TRBD1 (5 bases). CDR1 and CDR2 (germline): SGHVS, FQNEAQ. This CDR3 is 14 amino acids long. Trimming left V 5 bases short and J 6 bases short, with 14 bases between. The CDR3 loop is CASSPRDYSQPQHF. The CDR3 nucleotides are TGTGCCAGCAGCCCCCGGGACTATAGTCAGCCCCAGCATTTT.

This clone was seen once. The chain carries TRBV29-1 and TRBJ1-1, with no clear D. V shed 4 bases and J shed 3 bases, with 9 bases lying between them. Germline CDR1 reads SQVTM; CDR2 reads ANQGSEA. The CDR3 has 12 amino acids. The CDR3 nucleotides are TGCAGCGTTGGGGAGGTCGACACTGAAGCTTTCTTT. Protein product: CSVGEVDTEAFF.

The chain is built from TRBV11-2 and TRBJ2-2; no reliable D call. The CDR3 length is 14 residues. The V gene lost 3 bases and the J gene lost 1 base, with 6 bases spanning the gap. Germline CDR1 and CDR2: SGHAT and FQNNGV. CDR3 in amino acids: CASSFRGNTGELFF. The CDR3 DNA reads as TGTGCCAGCAGCTTTAGAGGGAACACCGGGGAGCTGTTTTTT.

The V gene is TRBV5-1, the J gene TRBJ1-1, with TRBD1 identical over 8 bases. The CDR3 contains 14 residues. V was pared by 2 bases and J by 3 bases, with 3 bases of the junction left unmatched. Germline lookup yields CDR1 SGHRS and CDR2 YFSETQ. The CDR3 DNA reads TGCGCCAGCAGCTTTCCGACAGGGGACACTGAAGCTTTCTTT. Its protein is CASSFPTGDTEAFF.

This clone was counted a single time. V gene TRBV7-3 combines with J gene TRBJ2-3, with D perhaps matching TRBD2 (7 bases). Germline values: CDR1 SGHTA, CDR2 FQGTGA. The germline V and J ends were trimmed by 1 base and 4 bases, with 15 bases remaining between them. The CDR3 has 16 amino acids. The CDR3 protein is CASSLIGGEGADTQYF. CDR3 coding DNA: TGTGCCAGCAGCTTAATCGGAGGGGAGGGGGCAGATACGCAGTATTTT.

This chain joins TRBV7-6 and TRBJ2-1, with no clear D. CDR3 size: 12 residues. Germline V gives CDR1 SGHVS, CDR2 FNYEAQ. The V end lost 8 bases, the J end lost 0 bases, and 5 bases lay between the germline ends. DNA of the CDR3: TGTGCCAGCGGAGCCTCCTACAATGAGCAGTTCTTC. Translation: CASGASYNEQFF.

This chain joins TRBV5-3 and TRBJ1-2; 8 bases are a match to TRBD1. TRBV5-3 is filed as an ORF, its function uncertain. The CDR3 has 11 amino acids. The V segment lost 4 bases and the J segment 14 bases; nucleotides outside the gene matches: 7. The chain's CDR3 is CARSLGQGKTF. CDR3 DNA: TGTGCCAGAAGCCTCGGACAGGGAAAAACCTTC.

The rearrangement uses TRBV9 and TRBJ2-2; 8 positions agree with TRBD2. The CDR3 contains 16 residues. From germline, CDR1 is SGDLS and CDR2 YYNGEE. With 0 bases clipped from V and 6 bases from J, the junction kept 7 bases outside the gene matches. The CDR3 DNA follows: TGTGCCAGCAGCGTAGGGGTCGGGGGGGCCTCCGGGGAGCTGTTTTTT. Protein: CASSVGVGGASGELFF.

The chain combines TRBV6-1 with TRBJ1-4, with no clear D. V was cut by 0 bases and J by 7 bases, with 12 bases left in between. The CDR3 runs 15 residues. Per the germline V gene, CDR1 is MNHNS and CDR2 is SASEGT. The CDR3 DNA follows: TGTGCCAGCAGTGAAGCGGGAGTGTTTGTTGAAAAACTGTTTTTT. This encodes CASSEAGVFVEKLFF.

There are a few counts of this clone. The chain recombines TRBV28 with TRBJ1-1; D might be TRBD1 (5 bases). V dropped 2 bases and J dropped 4 bases, with 11 bases sitting between them. The CDR3 has 14 residues. The germline CDR1 and CDR2 sequences are MDHEN and SYDVKM. CDR3 sequence reads: CASSLTAGLTEAFF. CDR3 nucleotides: TGTGCCAGCAGTTTAACGGCAGGGCTCACTGAAGCTTTCTTT.

The chain joins TRBV4-1 to TRBJ1-1, with a tentative D call TRBD1 (5 bases). V was pared by 1 base and J by 1 base, with 16 bases between. Germline loops: CDR1 MGHRA, CDR2 YSYEKL. The CDR3 is made up of 17 amino acids. CDR3 protein: CASSQGEGEGKNTEAFF. The CDR3 DNA is TGCGCCAGCAGCCAAGGGGAAGGGGAGGGCAAGAACACTGAAGCTTTCTTT.